This TCR beta chain was observed in a study of T-cell memory formation after mild COVID-19. Study-level findings and limits: For contracting clones, CD4+ ones sat mainly in CM and EM, CD8+ in EMRA. SARS-CoV-2 specificity of second-wave clones peaking day 37 was unconfirmed.

TCRdb reprocessed the 5' RACE reads via MiXCR and lists one record per CDR3 protein. The repertoire holds about half a million distinct CDR3 sequences, over 15% seen once, with about 12% in the top ten. Comment on this clonotype: What it recognizes is unknown.

This CDR3 is 17 amino acids long. Germline V lookup: CDR1 SGHNT, CDR2 YYREEE (reference sequence). V lost 4 bases to trimming and J lost 3 bases, with 22 bases between them. Specimen: PBMCs or a T cell subset sorted from them (not recorded which). This chain uses TRBV5-4 with TRBJ1-1; D is unclear. The clonotype comes from an adult woman who had mild COVID-19 (a few samples of this study predate the infection). Cell type and time point are not known. CDR3 nucleotides: TGTGCCAGCAGCCCTTTTGCCTCTGCAAGGAGACACACTGAAGCTTTCTTT. Encoded protein: CASSPFASARRHTEAFF.